The rows below give T cell receptor beta chains drawn from one sample of a study of T cells after yellow fever vaccination. MiXCR, run by TCRdb on the 5' RACE reads, gives a single entry per CDR3 protein. The sample includes roughly 520,000 distinct CDR3 sequences, 20% to 25% seen only once; the top ten take about 16%. Sequencing was performed on PBMCs, taken roughly 20 days after the first yellow fever vaccination. The receptor set was obtained from a man younger than 30 who received the YFV17D yellow fever vaccine. Both conserved end residues are part of each CDR3. The D gene is left open where the match is weak. Rows give clone size only sometimes, using once, few, many, or a class for an expanded clone.

size,D,V,J,DNA,CDR3
-,-,TRBV29-1,TRBJ2-7,TGCAGCGTTGAAGTGGTGGATAGGTCGGGGCAGTACTTC,CSVEVVDRSGQYF
-,-,TRBV6-5,TRBJ2-2,TGTGCCAGCAGTTCAACAGGGCCTACGAACACCGGGGAGCTGTTTTTT,CASSSTGPTNTGELFF
-,-,TRBV7-9,TRBJ2-3,TGTGCCAGCAGCGAAGGCCGGGCCACCGGTATCGATACGCAGTATTTT,CASSEGRATGIDTQYF
-,-,TRBV9,TRBJ2-1,TGTGCCAGCAGCGTAGACGGACTCGGAGTCTACAATGAGCAGTTCTTC,CASSVDGLGVYNEQFF
few,TRBD1,TRBV4-3,TRBJ2-3,TGCGCCAGCGGTCAGCGGACAGGGGGCGATACGCAGTATTTT,CASGQRTGGDTQYF
few,-,TRBV7-8,TRBJ2-1,TGTGCCAGCTTCATGGGGTTAGAGACTGAGCAGTTCTTC,CASFMGLETEQFF
-,TRBD1,TRBV4-1,TRBJ2-2,TGCGCCAGCAGCCTTCGGGCAGGGGGCCCCGGGGAGCTGTTTTTT,CASSLRAGGPGELFF
few,-,TRBV6-5,TRBJ2-1,TGTGCCAGCAGTTACTCGGGAGTAACAAGTTCCTACGGAAAGCAGTTCTTC,CASSYSGVTSSYGKQFF
many,-,TRBV5-1,TRBJ2-1,TGCGCCAGCAGCTTGACCGAGAATGAGCAGTTCTTC,CASSLTENEQFF
-,TRBD1,TRBV4-3,TRBJ2-1,TGCGCCAGCAGCCCCTCCGGGACAGGGAATGAGCAGTTCTTC,CASSPSGTGNEQFF
few,-,TRBV27,TRBJ2-5,TGTGCCAGCAGTCCCGTCACCACAGGAGTTAATAGACAAGAGACCCAGTACTTC,CASSPVTTGVNRQETQYF
-,-,TRBV5-1,TRBJ1-3,TGCGCCAGCAGACCACAGGCTTCTGGAAACACCATATATTTT,CASRPQASGNTIYF
-,-,TRBV6-2/TRBV6-3,TRBJ1-1,TGTGCCAGCAATCAACCCTTTTCGAGGAGCGATGCTGAAGCTTTCTTT,CASNQPFSRSDAEAFF
few,-,TRBV5-1,TRBJ1-2,TGCGCCAGCAGCTTGGCCCTCCCCGGACAGCTGGGCTATGGCTACACCTTC,CASSLALPGQLGYGYTF
few,TRBD2,TRBV4-2,TRBJ2-5,TGTGCCAGCAGCCAAGGGGTGGGTAGCGGGGGGGAGACCCAGTACTTC,CASSQGVGSGGETQYF
few,-,TRBV6-1,TRBJ2-1,TGTGCCAGCAGGAAAGGGAGTCCTTACAATGAGCAGTTCTTC,CASRKGSPYNEQFF
few,TRBD2,TRBV13,TRBJ2-1,TGTGCCAGCACCCCGGGGCGGGGGGGACTTGAGCAGTTCTTC,CASTPGRGGLEQFF
-,-,TRBV29-1,TRBJ1-1,TGCAGCGTTGAACCCCTCCGGGCCGACACTGAAGCTTTCTTT,CSVEPLRADTEAFF
-,-,TRBV12-3/TRBV12-4,TRBJ2-2,TGTGCCAGCAGGGAGCAGGGAACGGCCGGGGAGCTGTTTTTT,CASREQGTAGELFF
-,-,TRBV6-5,TRBJ1-3,TGTGCCAGCAGTTCCGGGGAGGCGGCAAACACCATATATTTT,CASSSGEAANTIYF